These 14 T cell receptor beta chains originate from one sample sequenced in a study of blood T cell repertoires in COVID-19. Data came from immunoSEQ multiplex PCR; TCRdb stores just in-frame clones and leaves some out. The table lists approximately 98,000 clones, approximately 81% of them singletons, with around 4% in the top ten. Material for sequencing was peripheral blood. Receptors originate from a man between 60 and 75 years old with acute or convalescent COVID-19.

The chain employs TRBV7-8 and TRBJ1-5, with D maybe TRBD1 (6 bases). The V and J ends lost 7 bases and 2 bases respectively, with 15 bases between them. The CDR3 sequence is 15 residues long. CDR1 SGHVS and CDR2 FQNEAQ come from the germline V gene. This CDR3 is CASTLRDNRNQPQHF. In DNA form, the CDR3 reads TGTGCCAGCACACTGAGGGACAACCGCAATCAGCCCCAGCATTTT.

The chain recombines TRBV5-1 with TRBJ2-7, with 8 bases that match TRBD2. This CDR3 spans 15 amino acids. Germline-derived CDR1 and CDR2 are SGHRS and YFSETQ. The V and J ends lost 2 bases and 1 base, in that order; junction bases with no gene match: 5. The CDR3 protein is CASSLRTSRSYEQYV. The CDR3, as DNA: TGCGCCAGCAGCTTAAGGACTAGCCGTTCCTACGAGCAGTACGTC.

V and J are TRBV10-3 and TRBJ1-5, with D unclear. V dropped 0 bases and J dropped 6 bases, with 3 bases sitting between them. The CDR3 is 12 amino acids. The germline CDR1 and CDR2 sequences are ENHRY and SYGVKD. CDR3 DNA: TGTGCCATCAGTGAGTCGAGTCAGCCCCAGCATTTT. Amino acid sequence: CAISESSQPQHF.

The chain links TRBV11-2 to TRBJ1-3; D gene ambiguous. Per germline, CDR1 SGHAT and CDR2 FQNNGV. Trimming stripped 4 bases from V and 4 bases from J, with 8 bases between. CDR3 length: 13 residues. The CDR3 is CASSSSPGNTIYF. CDR3 in DNA: TGTGCCAGCAGCTCGAGCCCCGGAAACACCATATATTTT.

This rearrangement joins TRBV28 to TRBJ2-7; a weak D match, TRBD1 (7 bases). Trimming removed 5 bases at V and 7 bases at J, with 18 bases between. Germline V gene lookup returns CDR1 MDHEN and CDR2 SYDVKM. The CDR3 covers 14 residues. As DNA, the CDR3 is TGTGCCAGCAGTCGACAGGGTGCAGGGGGGGAGCAGTACGTC. Its protein product is CASSRQGAGGEQYV.

The rearrangement uses TRBV21-1 and TRBJ2-1; the D call in the table, TRBD2, was not verified against the DNA. TRBV21-1 is described as a pseudogene. CDR3 length equals 18 residues. The CDR3 DNA reads as TGTGCCAGCAGCAAATTCCTTCTGGGACTAGCGGGATACAATGAGCAGTTCTTC. This sequence encodes CASSKFLLGLAGYNEQFF.

This clone showed up just a few times. V gene TRBV5-4 combines with J gene TRBJ2-1; D is possibly TRBD2 (6 bases). V was cut by 4 bases and J by 0 bases, with 14 bases left in between. Germline CDR1 is SGHNT and CDR2 is YYREEE (reference sequence). The CDR3 runs 16 residues. The CDR3 is CASSQISGNSYNEQFF. The CDR3 nucleotides read TGTGCCAGCAGCCAGATTAGCGGAAACTCCTACAATGAGCAGTTCTTC. Supplemented by reference TRBV5-4 and TRBJ2-1, the full variable domain reads ETGVTQSPTHLIKTRGQQVTLRCSSQSGHNTVSWYQQALGQGPQFIFQYYREEENGRGNFPPRFSGLQFPNYSSELNVNALELDDSALYLCASSQISGNSYNEQFFGPGTRLTVL.

The J gene is TRBJ2-6, the V gene TRBV7-2, with 9 bases matching TRBD1. Germline lookup yields CDR1 SGHTA and CDR2 FQGNSA. V was clipped by 5 bases and J by 0 bases; unmatched bases: 2. The CDR3 loop spans 16 amino acids. CDR3: CASSKQGASGANVLTF. The CDR3 DNA reads TGTGCCAGCAGCAAACAGGGGGCCTCTGGGGCCAACGTCCTGACTTTC.

The chain recombines TRBV9 with TRBJ2-1; 7 nucleotides align to TRBD2. There are 16 residues in the CDR3. V gave up 0 bases and J gave up 9 bases; unmatched junction bases: 12. Germline CDR1 and CDR2: SGDLS and YYNGEE. The CDR3 loop is CASSVVTGGRRGEQFF. DNA for the CDR3: TGTGCCAGCAGCGTAGTTACGGGAGGCCGCCGGGGTGAGCAGTTCTTC.

This clone came up once. The rearrangement joins TRBV29-1 to TRBJ1-1; TRBD1 agrees at 7 bases. V was pared by 4 bases and J by 4 bases, with 3 bases of the junction left unmatched. CDR1 is SQVTM, CDR2 ANQGSEA, per germline. CDR3 size: 12 residues. This CDR3 is CSVGNRGTEAFF. CDR3 DNA: TGCAGCGTTGGGAACAGGGGCACTGAAGCTTTCTTT.

The chain is built from TRBV15 and TRBJ1-1, with D tentatively TRBD1 (5 bases). The CDR3 loop spans 14 amino acids. Germline lookup yields CDR1 LNHNV and CDR2 YYDKDF (reference sequence). Trimming shortened V by 1 base and J by 7 bases, and 13 bases separated the two germline ends. The CDR3: CATSRGGGGNEAFF. Written as DNA, the CDR3 is TGTGCCACCAGCAGAGGAGGCGGGGGTAATGAAGCTTTCTTT.

The chain employs TRBV5-1 and TRBJ2-7, with TRBD2 as a possible D gene (5 bases). Trimming shortened V by 0 bases and J by 5 bases, and 15 bases separated the two germline ends. The CDR3 is 15 amino acids. Germline CDR1 reads SGHRS; CDR2 reads YFSETQ. The CDR3 bases are TGCGCCAGCAGCTTGGGTGGGAGCCGAGTCCACGAGCAGTACTTC. It codes for CASSLGGSRVHEQYF.

The rearrangement links TRBV7-2 to TRBJ1-1; tentative D call: TRBD1 (6 bases). The V and J ends lost 5 bases and 0 bases respectively, with 10 bases between them. This CDR3 spans 14 amino acids. Germline V gene data show CDR1 as SGHTA and CDR2 as FQGNSA. The CDR3 nucleotides read TGTGCCAGCAGCCCCGGACAGCTGAACACTGAAGCTTTCTTT. Translation gives CASSPGQLNTEAFF.

V and J are TRBV20-1 and TRBJ1-1; D gene uncertain. Germline CDR1 reads DFQATT; CDR2 reads SNEGSKA (reference sequence). The CDR3 totals 11 residues. Deletions cut 5 bases from V and 1 base from J, with 5 bases between. Here the CDR3 DNA reads TGCAGTGCTCCGGGGAACACTGAAGCTTTCTTT. As protein: CSAPGNTEAFF.